These 6 T cell receptor beta chains originate from one sample sequenced in a study of cytomegalovirus exposure and HLA in healthy donors. The primer mix had 60 Vbeta and 13 Jbeta primers. Data came from immunoSEQ multiplex PCR; TCRdb stores just in-frame clones and leaves some out. This sample has around 180,000 clones, with around 83% found just once. The sample consisted of PBMCs. These receptors came from a woman aged 40 to 55 in good health and CMV-seronegative.

This clone was observed a handful of times. Different DNA sequences within this sample yield the same CDR3. The chain carries TRBV19 and TRBJ1-1; D is perhaps TRBD1 (6 bases). The V end was cut by 4 bases, the J end by 1 base, with 7 bases between. Germline loops: CDR1 LNHDA, CDR2 SQIVND (reference sequence). CDR3 length equals 13 residues. The CDR3 bases are TGTGCCAGTAGTAGGACAGCGAACACTGAAGCTTTCTTT. Encoded protein: CASSRTANTEAFF.

V usage is TRBV5-6 and J usage is TRBJ1-2, with D possibly matching TRBD1 (5 bases). This CDR3 spans 16 amino acids. V lost 1 base, J lost 2 bases, and 15 bases lay in between. Germline V lookup: CDR1 SGHDT, CDR2 YYEEEE. In DNA form, the CDR3 reads TGTGCCAGCAGCTTGAGCGGGGGAGCTTCAAACTATGGCTACACCTTC. Amino acid sequence: CASSLSGGASNYGYTF.

V gene TRBV27 combines with J gene TRBJ1-2, with TRBD1 matching over 8 bases. The CDR3 has 15 amino acids. Germline values: CDR1 MNHEY, CDR2 SMNVEV (reference sequence). J was trimmed by 0 bases and V by 7 bases; bases with no gene match: 7. The CDR3, as DNA: TGTGCCAGCACCCGACTGGACAGGGCTAACTATGGCTACACCTTC. Residues: CASTRLDRANYGYTF.

V and J are TRBV4-1 and TRBJ1-2; possibly TRBD1 for D (5 bases). CDR3 length: 16 amino acids. Trimming stripped 2 bases from V and 2 bases from J, with 15 bases between. Germline CDR1 is MGHRA and CDR2 is YSYEKL. In DNA, the CDR3 is TGCGCCAGCAGCCAAAGTTCTAGTGCAGGGAACTATGGCTACACCTTC. The encoded protein is CASSQSSSAGNYGYTF.

The genes are TRBV9 and TRBJ1-1; a weak D match, TRBD1 (6 bases). V was clipped by 3 bases and J by 0 bases, with 12 bases between them. Germline V gives CDR1 SGDLS, CDR2 YYNGEE. This CDR3 region has 15 residues. The CDR3 nucleotides are TGTGCCAGCAGCGAGACAGGAATTATGAACACTGAAGCTTTCTTT. Protein sequence: CASSETGIMNTEAFF.

Of note for this clone: The identical CDR3 is also encoded by other nucleotide sequences in the sample. The chain recombines TRBV30 with TRBJ1-6, with D possibly matching TRBD1 (5 bases). Germline assignment: CDR1 GTSNPN and CDR2 SVGIG (reference sequence). This CDR3 comprises 14 residues. Trimming pared 7 bases from V and 5 bases from J, leaving 15 bases between. The DNA of the CDR3 is TGTGCCTCAGCAGGGAGGAGGAATAATTCACCCCTCCACTTT. It codes for CASAGRRNNSPLHF.